The 23 T cell receptor beta chains presented below share a single source sample, sequenced in a study of metastatic and nonmetastatic thyroid tumors (dated by TCRdb to about 2020). No treatment had been received by any patient before thyroid surgery. The library was built by means of PCR. Sequencing was performed on an Illumina HiSeq 4000. TCRdb took the public reads, trimmed them with fastp at Q25, ran MiXCR for clone calling and kept in-frame beta chains. The sample yields over 25,000 clones; approximately 7.4% were counted once. The ten largest clones capture around 45% of the sample. Sequenced sample: blood. The receptors were sampled from a female donor with papillary thyroid cancer or a benign thyroid nodule (not recorded which). Some clones in this sample may be carry-over from other donors' samples.

In this sample, this clone turned up many times. V is TRBV6-1 and J is TRBJ1-4; no reliable D call. This CDR3 is 12 amino acids long. V lost 5 bases and J 5 bases, leaving 6 bases between the germline ends. Germline assignment: CDR1 MNHNS and CDR2 SASEGT. CDR3 coding DNA: TGTGCCAGCAGTCGAGCGAATGAAAAACTGTTTTTT. It yields the protein CASSRANEKLFF.

This clone was recorded many times. V is TRBV28 and J is TRBJ2-4; tentative D call: TRBD1 (7 bases). Germline CDR1 is MDHEN and CDR2 is SYDVKM. This CDR3 comprises 13 residues. Trimming shortened V by 3 bases and J by 7 bases, and 10 bases separated the two germline ends. The CDR3 nucleotides are TGTGCCAGCAGTTTGGAGGGGGCGAACATTCAGTACTTC. Its translation: CASSLEGANIQYF.

There are many counts of this clone. The V call is TRBV7-2, the J call TRBJ2-1; 7 bases are a match to TRBD2. This CDR3 is 13 amino acids long. V lost 2 bases and J lost 7; bases outside the gene matches: 2. In germline, CDR1 is SGHTA, CDR2 FQGNSA. CDR3 coding DNA: TGTGCCAGCAGCTTATGGGGGGGGAATGAGCAGTTCTTC. The encoded protein is CASSLWGGNEQFF. The whole variable domain, filled in from reference TRBV7-2 and TRBJ2-1, reads GAGVSQSPSNKVTEKGKDVELRCDPISGHTALYWYRQSLGQGLEFLIYFQGNSAPDKSGLPSDRFSAERTGGSVSTLTIQRTQQEDSAVYLCASSLWGGNEQFFGPGTRLTVL.

This clone was counted many times. The genes are TRBV18 and TRBJ1-1; D possibly corresponds to TRBD1 (6 bases). CDR1 is KGHSH, CDR2 LQKENI, per germline. The CDR3 has 17 residues. V lost 3 bases, J lost 6 bases, and 23 bases lay in between. The CDR3 sequence is CASSPAFGGGGFSEAFF. The DNA of the CDR3 is TGTGCCAGCTCACCGGCCTTCGGGGGCGGGGGATTCTCTGAAGCTTTCTTT.

This clone was recorded at least ten times. The chain links TRBV6-1 to TRBJ1-1; D gene uncertain. CDR3 length: 12 amino acids. Trimming took 8 bases from V and 6 from J, leaving 13 bases between them. The germline V gene has CDR1 MNHNS and CDR2 SASEGT. The CDR3 sequence: CASGGYVAEAFF. CDR3 in DNA: TGTGCCAGCGGTGGGTACGTGGCTGAAGCTTTCTTT.

This clone has a count of ten or more. The rearrangement uses TRBV4-1 and TRBJ1-1, with D hard to call. Trimming removed 1 base at V and 1 base at J, with 13 bases between. The CDR3 is made up of 16 amino acids. CDR1 and CDR2 (germline): MGHRA, YSYEKL. This CDR3 reads CASSQALQAENTEAFF. The DNA for the CDR3 is TGCGCCAGCAGCCAAGCGTTGCAGGCGGAGAACACTGAAGCTTTCTTT.

Ten or more counts support this clone. This rearrangement joins TRBV5-1 to TRBJ2-1, with TRBD2 matching over 10 bases. Trimming cost V 4 bases and J 7 bases; bases outside gene matches: 14. The germline V gene encodes CDR1 SGHRS and CDR2 YFSETQ. The CDR3 spans 17 residues. CDR3 region: CASSRVGPSGGWNEQFF. In DNA, the CDR3 is TGCGCCAGCAGCAGGGTAGGCCCTAGCGGGGGCTGGAATGAGCAGTTCTTC.

This clone was detected ten times or more. CDR3 region: CSASDLPGANVLTF. The CDR3 DNA sequence: TGCAGTGCCTCGGACCTCCCCGGGGCCAACGTCCTGACTTTC. This chain joins TRBV20-1 and TRBJ2-6; unclear D gene. V was trimmed by 6 bases and J by 4 bases, leaving 13 bases between them. Germline CDR1 reads DFQATT; CDR2 reads SNEGSKA (reference sequence). This CDR3 has 14 residues.

Many counts were recorded for this clone. The genes are TRBV29-1 and TRBJ1-1; 7 positions match TRBD1. The V gene's germline CDR1 is SQVTM and CDR2 ANQGSEA. This CDR3 is built from 12 residues. CDR3 DNA: TGCAGGGGGGGGGCAGGGGGCACTGAAGCTTTCTTT. Translated: CRGGAGGTEAFF.

This clone was seen at least ten times. The chain recombines TRBV2 with TRBJ2-3; D is possibly TRBD2 (5 bases). Trimming pared 1 base from V and 2 bases from J, leaving 10 bases between. The CDR3 is made up of 15 amino acids. Germline V CDR1 and CDR2: SNHLY, FYNNEI. CDR3 DNA sequence: TGTGCCAGCAGTGAAGGAGGGAGACACACAGATACGCAGTATTTT. This translates into CASSEGGRHTDTQYF.

The genes are TRBV14 and TRBJ2-4, with D perhaps assigned TRBD1 or TRBD2 (5 bases each). Germline V gene lookup returns CDR1 SGHDN and CDR2 FVKESK. The CDR3 length is 14 residues. The V end lost 4 bases, the J end lost 5 bases, and 12 bases lay between the germline ends. CDR3: CASSPGTAENIQYF. The CDR3 nucleotides are TGTGCCAGCAGCCCTGGGACGGCGGAAAACATTCAGTACTTC. Drawing the rest from reference TRBV14 and TRBJ2-4, the complete variable domain is EAGVTQFPSHSVIEKGQTVTLRCDPISGHDNLYWYRRVMGKEIKFLLHFVKESKQDESGMPNNRFLAERTGGTYSTLKVQPAELEDSGVYFCASSPGTAENIQYFGAGTRLSVL.

This clone was seen ten or more times. This chain uses TRBV27 with TRBJ2-7; possibly TRBD1 or TRBD2 for D (5 bases each). V lost 5 bases and J lost 2, with 16 bases in between. The CDR3 totals 15 residues. The V gene's germline CDR1 is MNHEY and CDR2 SMNVEV (reference sequence). In DNA, the CDR3 is TGTGCCAGCAGTCTTGGGACCCTAGGCCCCTACGAGCAGTACTTC. Encoded protein: CASSLGTLGPYEQYF.

This clone was observed a single time. This chain's CDR3 is CASSPEVNTDTQYF. In DNA form, the CDR3 reads TGTGCCAGCTCACCGGAGGTGAACACAGATACGCAGTATTTT. V is TRBV11-3 and J is TRBJ2-3; TRBD2 is a possible D gene (5 bases). CDR1 and CDR2 (germline): SGHNT, YENEEA. This CDR3 is built from 14 residues. Trimming removed 8 bases from V and 2 bases from J, with 14 bases in between.

The sample holds many counts of this clone. The chain recombines TRBV3-1 with TRBJ2-7; no reliable D call. Germline V CDR1 and CDR2: LGHDT, YNNKEL (reference sequence). Trimming left V 2 bases short and J 3 bases short, with 5 bases between. CDR3 length: 12 residues. CDR3 in DNA: TGTGCCAGCAGCCAAAGCGACTACGAGCAGTACTTC. This codes for CASSQSDYEQYF.

This clone was counted ten times or more. The chain is built from TRBV11-1 and TRBJ2-2, with 8 bases matching TRBD2. The CDR3 totals 17 residues. Trimming removed 8 bases from V and 4 bases from J; junction bases left unmatched: 15. The germline V gene has CDR1 SGHAT and CDR2 FQDESV (reference sequence). DNA of the CDR3: TGTGCCAGCGGCACGACTAGCGCCCGTCAATTCACCGGGGAGCTGTTTTTT. It specifies CASGTTSARQFTGELFF.

This clone was counted many times. The CDR3 sequence is CASSSRTGGTEAFF. CDR3 DNA: TGTGCCAGCAGTTCCCGGACAGGGGGCACTGAAGCTTTCTTT. The chain couples TRBV6-1 to TRBJ1-1; TRBD1 agrees at 10 bases. CDR1 MNHNS and CDR2 SASEGT come from the germline V gene. V trimming: 5 bases; J trimming: 4 bases; junction bases outside the gene matches: 4. The CDR3 sequence is 14 residues long.

This clone was seen ten or more times. The gene calls are TRBV27 and TRBJ1-2; D perhaps matches TRBD1 (5 bases). Germline V lookup: CDR1 MNHEY, CDR2 SMNVEV (reference sequence). This CDR3 has 14 amino acids. V lost 4 bases and J lost 2, with 11 bases in between. For the CDR3, the DNA is TGTGCCAGCAGTTCGGGACGGTTGAACTATGGCTACACCTTC. This encodes CASSSGRLNYGYTF.

This clone was detected many times. The chain employs TRBV9 and TRBJ1-5; D is unclear. Trimming left V 3 bases short and J 4 bases short, with 14 bases between. This CDR3 region has 15 residues. Germline loops: CDR1 SGDLS, CDR2 YYNGEE. The CDR3 sequence: CASSGSSSGNQPQHF. The CDR3, as DNA: TGTGCCAGCAGCGGGAGCAGTTCGGGGAATCAGCCCCAGCATTTT.

This clone was picked up many times. This sequence joins TRBV6-2 or TRBV6-3 and TRBJ2-5; D perhaps matches TRBD1 (5 bases). This CDR3 has 13 residues. Germline V gives CDR1 MNHEY, CDR2 SVGEGT. With 10 bases removed from V and 3 bases from J, the gap between germline ends came to 15 bases. The CDR3 sequence is CATRSRVEETQYF. The CDR3 DNA sequence: TGTGCCACCAGATCCAGGGTGGAAGAGACCCAGTACTTC.

As concerns this clone: A read error may explain this, as a much larger clone is one base away. Other nucleotide sequences in the sample specify the same CDR3. The chain joins TRBV19 to TRBJ2-7; D uncertain. The CDR3 loop spans 15 amino acids. CDR1 and CDR2 (germline): LNHDA, SQIVND (reference sequence). As DNA, the CDR3 is TGTGCCAGTAGCGAAGACGACCCAACCTCCTACGAGCAGTACTTT. Protein sequence: CASSEDDPTSYEQYF.

This clone has a count of ten or more. The CDR3: CSAKTGFRAYEQYF. Here the CDR3 DNA reads TGCAGTGCTAAGACAGGGTTCAGGGCCTACGAGCAGTACTTC. The chain has TRBV20-1 and TRBJ2-7, with TRBD1 matching over 7 bases. V lost 4 bases and J lost 2; bases outside the gene matches: 8. CDR3 length equals 14 residues. Germline loops: CDR1 DFQATT, CDR2 SNEGSKA (reference sequence).

At least ten counts were recorded for this clone. The rearrangement uses TRBV19 and TRBJ1-2, with 7 bases fitting TRBD1. The junction had 2 bases not matched to a gene; V was cut back by 6 bases and J by 1 base. Germline loops: CDR1 LNHDA, CDR2 SQIVND (reference sequence). The CDR3 runs to 13 residues. Here the CDR3 DNA reads TGTGCCAGTAGGGACAGGCTTAACTATGGCTACACCTTC. Translated, it gives CASRDRLNYGYTF.

Many counts were recorded for this clone. The chain recombines TRBV25-1 with TRBJ2-1; possible D gene TRBD2, 6 bases. CDR3 length: 15 residues. Germline CDR1 is MGHDK and CDR2 is SYGVNS. The V end was cut by 3 bases, the J end by 7 bases, with 16 bases between. The CDR3 loop is CASSDPGLQWNEQFF. The CDR3 region has the DNA TGTGCCAGCAGTGACCCGGGACTCCAGTGGAATGAGCAGTTCTTC. The full variable domain, rest sourced from reference TRBV25-1 and TRBJ2-1, is EADIYQTPRYLVIGTGKKITLECSQTMGHDKMYWYQQDPGMELHLIHYSYGVNSTEKGDLSSESTVSRIRTEHFPLTLESARPSHTSQYLCASSDPGLQWNEQFFGPGTRLTVL.